Described below is a single TCR beta chain sequence and its context. Clones were read by immunoSEQ multiplex PCR, and TCRdb kept only the in-frame ones, dropping some. The sample yields around 50,000 clones, about 92% seen once. The V and J ends lost 7 bases and 8 bases, in that order; junction bases with no gene match: 7. The CDR3 loop spans 12 amino acids. The germline CDR1 and CDR2 sequences are GTSNPN and SVGIG (reference sequence). The sample originates from a study of Tregs in tolerant kidney transplant recipients. Recipients received nonmyeloablative bone marrow transplants from related graft donors, with transient mixed chimerism. Unstimulated regulatory T cells (CD4+CD25+CD127-), CD4+CD25- non-regulatory cells, CD4 and CD8 cells were FACS-sorted from thawed PBMCs.

The clonotype comes from a human patient who received a combined kidney and bone marrow transplant. The graft donor may have contributed some T cells. Sequenced material: CD8+ T cells from blood (PBMCs), taken 12 months after the transplant. The J gene is TRBJ1-4, the V gene TRBV30; the match to TRBD1 covers 7 bases. The CDR3: CALQGMGEKLFF. Written as DNA, the CDR3 is TGTGCCTTACAGGGGATGGGGGAAAAACTGTTTTTT.